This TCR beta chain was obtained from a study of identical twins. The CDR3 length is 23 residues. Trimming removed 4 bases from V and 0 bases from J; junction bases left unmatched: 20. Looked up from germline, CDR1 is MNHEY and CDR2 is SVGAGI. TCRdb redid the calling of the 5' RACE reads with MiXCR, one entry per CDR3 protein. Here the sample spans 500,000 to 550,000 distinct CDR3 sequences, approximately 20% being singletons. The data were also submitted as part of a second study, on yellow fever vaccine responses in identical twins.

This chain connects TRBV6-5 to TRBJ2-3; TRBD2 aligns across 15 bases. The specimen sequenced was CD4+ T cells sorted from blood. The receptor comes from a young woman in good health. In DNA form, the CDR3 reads TGTGCCAGCAGTTCTGTCGGATGGGGACTAGCGGGAGGCCCAGACCACAGCACAGATACGCAGTATTTT. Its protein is CASSSVGWGLAGGPDHSTDTQYF.